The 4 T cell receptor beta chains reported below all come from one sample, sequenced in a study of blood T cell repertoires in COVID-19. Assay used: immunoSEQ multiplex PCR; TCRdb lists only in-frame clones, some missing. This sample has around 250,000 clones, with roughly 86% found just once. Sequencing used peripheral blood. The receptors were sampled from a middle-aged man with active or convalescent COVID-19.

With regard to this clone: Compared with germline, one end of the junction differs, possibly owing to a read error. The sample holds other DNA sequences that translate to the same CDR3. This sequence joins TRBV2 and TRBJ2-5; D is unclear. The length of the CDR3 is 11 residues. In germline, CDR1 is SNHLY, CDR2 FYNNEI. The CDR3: CASSYQETQYF. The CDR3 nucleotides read TGTGCCAGCAGTTACCAGGAGACCCAGTACTTC.

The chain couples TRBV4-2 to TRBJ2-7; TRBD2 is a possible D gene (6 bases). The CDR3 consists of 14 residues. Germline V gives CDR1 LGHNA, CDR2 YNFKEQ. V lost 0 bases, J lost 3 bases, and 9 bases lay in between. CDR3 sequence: CASSQEEGIYEQYF. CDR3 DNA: TGTGCCAGCAGCCAAGAGGAGGGGATCTACGAGCAGTACTTC.

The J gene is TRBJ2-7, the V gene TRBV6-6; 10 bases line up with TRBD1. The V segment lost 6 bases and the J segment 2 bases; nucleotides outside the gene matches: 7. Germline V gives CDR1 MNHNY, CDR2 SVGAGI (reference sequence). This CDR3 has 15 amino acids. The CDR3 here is CASSFGTGATYEQYF. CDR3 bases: TGTGCCAGCAGCTTCGGGACAGGGGCGACCTACGAGCAGTACTTC.

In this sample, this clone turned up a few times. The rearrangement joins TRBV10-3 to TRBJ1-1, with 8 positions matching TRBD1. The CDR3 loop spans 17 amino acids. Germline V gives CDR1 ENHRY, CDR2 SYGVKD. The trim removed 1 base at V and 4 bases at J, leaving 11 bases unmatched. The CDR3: CAISEWDRIYEFTEAFF. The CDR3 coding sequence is TGTGCCATCAGTGAGTGGGACAGGATCTATGAATTCACTGAAGCTTTCTTT.